These T cell receptor beta chains were read from a single sample in a study of blood T cell repertoires in COVID-19. The method was immunoSEQ multiplex PCR; TCRdb's version includes in-frame clones alone and lacks a portion of them. Of 40,000 to 50,000 clones in the sample, 70% to 90% were seen once. Sequencing input: peripheral blood. The receptor set was obtained from a human donor in a cohort sampled during active COVID-19. Each CDR3 is given with its conserved first and last residue. The D gene is left open where the match is weak. A clone size is listed for some rows: how often the clone was seen (once, few, many), or a class if it is expanded.

J gene | clone size | CDR3 length | V gene | D gene | CDR3 protein | CDR3 DNA
TRBJ1-1 | - | 14 | TRBV5-5 | - | CASSYDPRGTEAFF | TGTGCCAGCAGCTACGATCCTCGGGGTACTGAAGCTTTCTTT
TRBJ1-2 | - | 15 | TRBV7-9 | TRBD1 | CASSNRDRGLYGYTF | TGTGCCAGCAGTAACCGGGACAGGGGATTGTATGGCTACACCTTC
TRBJ2-3 | - | 15 | TRBV6-2/TRBV6-3 | TRBD1 | CASSYGTGWADTQYF | TGTGCCAGCAGTTACGGGACAGGGTGGGCAGATACGCAGTATTTT
TRBJ2-5 | - | 14 | TRBV5-1 | - | CASSLRRVEETQYF | TGCGCCAGCAGCTTGAGGAGGGTCGAAGAGACCCAGTACTTC
TRBJ2-4 | - | 13 | TRBV6-2/TRBV6-3 | TRBD1 | CASSRGQGNIQYF | TGTGCCAGCAGTCGCGGACAGGGGAACATTCAGTACTTC
TRBJ1-2 | - | 17 | TRBV3-1/TRBV3-2 | - | CARRTQPSQGPTYGYTF | TGTGCCAGGAGAACGCAGCCATCCCAGGGGCCCACCTATGGCTACACCTTC
TRBJ2-7 | - | 14 | TRBV6-5 | - | CASSTGTGHGEQYF | TGTGCCAGCAGTACCGGGACGGGACATGGCGAGCAGTACTTC
TRBJ1-2 | - | 13 | TRBV13 | - | CASSPRRNYGYTF | TGTGCCAGCAGTCCAAGGAGGAACTATGGCTACACCTTC
TRBJ1-1 | - | 15 | TRBV7-9 | TRBD1 | CASSPGQGADAEAFF | TGTGCCAGCAGCCCCGGACAGGGGGCTGACGCTGAAGCTTTCTTT
TRBJ2-7 | - | 16 | TRBV11-2 | - | CASSLDGQGGSYEQYF | TGTGCCAGCAGCCTCGACGGGCAGGGGGGCTCCTACGAGCAGTACTTC
TRBJ2-3 | - | 16 | TRBV7-9 | TRBD1 | CASSLVGRGQGDTQYF | TGTGCCAGCAGCTTAGTAGGCAGGGGGCAGGGAGATACGCAGTATTTT
TRBJ1-2 | - | 12 | TRBV19 | TRBD1 | CASSRQGYGYTF | TGTGCCAGTAGTAGACAGGGATATGGCTACACCTTC
TRBJ2-7 | - | 16 | TRBV7-8 | TRBD2 | CASSSLAGVGIFEQYF | TGTGCCAGCAGCTCCCTAGCGGGGGTTGGTATTTTCGAGCAGTACTTC
TRBJ1-1 | once | 16 | TRBV19 | - | CASSIQGTWRNTEAFF | TGTGCCAGTAGTATCCAGGGCACGTGGCGGAACACTGAAGCTTTCTTT
TRBJ2-1 | few | 16 | TRBV5-1 | TRBD1 | CASSLTTGSSYNEQFF | TGCGCCAGCAGCTTGACGACAGGGAGCTCCTACAATGAGCAGTTCTTC
TRBJ1-2 | - | 14 | TRBV6-5 | TRBD1 | CASRGTGVIRGYTF | TGTGCCAGCAGGGGGACAGGGGTAATCAGGGGCTACACCTTC
TRBJ2-3 | - | 18 | TRBV4-1 | TRBD2 | CASSQEWTSSGGPDTQYF | TGCGCCAGCAGCCAAGAATGGACTTCTAGCGGGGGGCCAGATACGCAGTATTTT
TRBJ1-5 | few | 13 | TRBV2 | - | CASSTEGFQPQHF | TGTGCCAGCAGTACGGAGGGATTTCAGCCCCAGCATTTT
TRBJ2-7 | few | 14 | TRBV7-2 | - | CASSLSRPQGEQYF | TGTGCCAGCAGCTTGAGCAGGCCCCAGGGCGAGCAGTACTTC
TRBJ1-5 | - | 13 | TRBV10-3 | TRBD1 | CAISGTGNQPQHF | TGTGCCATCAGTGGGACAGGGAATCAGCCCCAGCATTTT
TRBJ2-7 | - | 13 | TRBV29-1 | TRBD2 | CSVITSGSYEQYF | TGCAGCGTAATAACTAGCGGGAGTTACGAGCAGTACTTC
TRBJ1-2 | - | 12 | TRBV3-1/TRBV3-2 | - | CASSGAGYGYTF | TGTGCCAGCAGCGGTGCCGGGTATGGCTACACCTTC
TRBJ1-3 | - | 14 | TRBV19 | - | CASSIRGSGNTIYF | TGTGCCAGTAGTATAAGGGGCTCTGGAAACACCATATATTTT
TRBJ2-3 | - | 16 | TRBV3-1/TRBV3-2 | TRBD2 | CASSQGVAGRTDTQYF | TGTGCCAGCAGCCAAGGGGTAGCGGGCCGCACAGATACGCAGTATTTT
TRBJ2-7 | - | 11 | TRBV30 | - | CAWALTYEQYF | TGTGCCTGGGCCCTAACCTACGAGCAGTACTTC
TRBJ2-7 | - | 15 | TRBV11-3 | - | CASSLDLAHSYEQYF | TGTGCCAGCAGCTTAGATCTAGCCCATTCCTACGAGCAGTACTTC
TRBJ2-7 | - | 16 | TRBV7-2 | TRBD1 | CASSSTAGTVTLGQYF | TGTGCCAGCAGCTCGACTGCCGGGACAGTGACTTTAGGGCAGTACTTC
TRBJ2-5 | medium-sized | 16 | TRBV3-1/TRBV3-2 | - | CASSSRLADYQETQYF | TGTGCCAGCAGCTCGCGATTAGCGGACTACCAAGAGACCCAGTACTTC
TRBJ2-2 | few | 14 | TRBV5-1 | - | CASSFSGDTGELFF | TGCGCCAGCAGCTTTTCAGGGGACACCGGGGAGCTGTTTTTT
TRBJ2-2 | - | 17 | TRBV4-2 | TRBD1 | CASSPGPRDRGPGELFF | TGTGCCAGCAGCCCAGGGCCCCGGGACAGGGGGCCCGGGGAGCTGTTTTTT
TRBJ1-2 | - | 13 | TRBV19 | TRBD1 | CASSETGSYGYTF | TGTGCCAGTAGTGAGACAGGGTCGTATGGCTACACCTTC
TRBJ2-2 | - | 15 | TRBV18 | - | CASSPGVTNTGELFF | TGTGCCAGCTCACCGGGAGTTACCAACACCGGGGAGCTGTTTTTT
TRBJ2-2 | - | 16 | TRBV3-1/TRBV3-2 | TRBD2 | CAVGRGLPGVTGELFF | TGTGCCGTCGGGAGGGGACTGCCGGGCGTCACCGGGGAGCTGTTTTTT
TRBJ1-5 | - | 14 | TRBV19 | TRBD1 | CASSIGQGPQPQHF | TGTGCCAGTAGTATTGGACAGGGCCCCCAGCCCCAGCATTTT
TRBJ1-4 | few | 15 | TRBV9 | - | CASSRGRPGIEKLFF | TGTGCCAGCAGCCGGGGTAGGCCGGGGATAGAAAAACTGTTTTTT
TRBJ1-3 | - | 16 | TRBV18 | TRBD1 | CASSPLGTGPGNTIYF | TGTGCCAGCTCACCCCTAGGGACAGGTCCCGGAAACACCATATATTTT
TRBJ1-1 | - | 13 | TRBV10-3 | - | CAISKTVNTEAFF | TGTGCCATCAGTAAGACAGTGAACACTGAAGCTTTCTTT
TRBJ2-1 | - | 16 | TRBV4-2 | TRBD2 | CASSQDTGGAGNEQFF | TGTGCCAGCAGCCAAGATACGGGGGGGGCCGGTAATGAGCAGTTCTTC
TRBJ2-7 | - | 14 | TRBV4-1 | - | CASSQDFAGREQYF | TGCGCCAGCAGCCAAGATTTTGCGGGGAGGGAGCAGTACTTC